These 32 T cell receptor beta chains share one sample of origin, sequenced in a study of T cells in localized non-small cell lung cancer. Profiled with immunoSEQ multiplex PCR; TCRdb holds only in-frame clones, not every one. The repertoire holds more than 30,000 clones, 70% to 90% seen once, with roughly 4% in the top ten. The sample consisted of peripheral blood mononuclear cells, taken before any cancer treatment. These receptors all come from a woman aged 35 to 70 with stage III lung adenocarcinoma.

The V call is TRBV6-5, the J call TRBJ2-7; 8 nucleotides match TRBD1. In germline, CDR1 is MNHEY, CDR2 SVGAGI. Losses at the gene ends were 10 bases for V and 5 bases for J; bases not matched to a gene: 10. CDR3 length: 13 amino acids. The CDR3 reads CAIARSGGDEQYF. Here the CDR3 DNA reads TGTGCCATCGCGCGGTCAGGGGGCGACGAGCAGTACTTC.

V and J are TRBV10-3 and TRBJ1-5; possibly TRBD1 for D (6 bases). Germline CDR1 is ENHRY and CDR2 is SYGVKD. There are 12 residues in the CDR3. V dropped 9 bases and J dropped 4 bases, with 10 bases sitting between them. CDR3 protein: CAIGQPNQPQHF. Here the CDR3 DNA reads TGTGCCATAGGACAGCCTAATCAGCCCCAGCATTTT.

This clone occurred once. The chain employs TRBV6-5 and TRBJ2-3, with D perhaps TRBD1 or TRBD2 (5 bases each). The CDR3 runs 14 residues. V gave up 6 bases and J gave up 2 bases, with 12 bases separating them. Per the germline V gene, CDR1 is MNHEY and CDR2 is SVGAGI. The chain's CDR3 is CASRPLGDTDTQYF. CDR3 in DNA: TGTGCCAGCAGACCTCTGGGGGACACAGATACGCAGTATTTT.

The chain recombines TRBV7-2 with TRBJ2-2, with D maybe TRBD2 (5 bases). The CDR3 spans 16 residues. The V end was cut by 2 bases, the J end by 1 base, with 11 bases between. Germline V CDR1 and CDR2: SGHTA, FQGNSA. The CDR3 loop is CASSLIRGRNTGELFF. The CDR3 DNA reads as TGTGCCAGCAGCTTAATTAGAGGGAGGAACACCGGGGAGCTGTTTTTT. The variable domain in full, completed from reference TRBV7-2 and TRBJ2-2, reads GAGVSQSPSNKVTEKGKDVELRCDPISGHTALYWYRQSLGQGLEFLIYFQGNSAPDKSGLPSDRFSAERTGGSVSTLTIQRTQQEDSAVYLCASSLIRGRNTGELFFGEGSRLTVL.

The chain joins TRBV25-1 to TRBJ1-2; 11 bases align to TRBD1. The length of the CDR3 is 17 residues. Per germline, CDR1 MGHDK and CDR2 SYGVNS. Trimming cost V 4 bases and J 1 base; bases outside gene matches: 8. The CDR3 is CASSAQPGQGGNYGYTF. CDR3 coding DNA: TGTGCCAGCAGTGCCCAACCGGGACAGGGGGGTAACTATGGCTACACCTTC.

The gene calls are TRBV5-5 and TRBJ2-7; D unclear. V lost 2 bases, J lost 4 bases, and 13 bases lay in between. The CDR3 has 14 amino acids. Germline loops: CDR1 SGHKS, CDR2 YYEKEE (reference sequence). The CDR3 is CASSFPNRQYEQYF. The CDR3 region has the DNA TGTGCCAGCAGCTTTCCGAATCGTCAGTACGAGCAGTACTTC.

The chain is built from TRBV23-1 and TRBJ1-2, with D unclear. TRBV23-1 counts as an open reading frame of uncertain function. Deletions cut 4 bases from V and 7 bases from J, with 4 bases between. The CDR3 is made up of 10 amino acids. CDR3 nucleotide sequence: TGCGCCAGCAGTCTCGGTGGCTACACCTTC. Its protein is CASSLGGYTF.

This clone appeared once. The V call is TRBV6-5, the J call TRBJ2-3; D is undetermined. Germline-derived CDR1 and CDR2 are MNHEY and SVGAGI. V lost 8 bases and J 0 bases, leaving 12 bases between the germline ends. The CDR3 has 14 residues. CDR3 in DNA: TGTGCCAGCGGCACACTGAGTAGCACAGATACGCAGTATTTT. Its protein is CASGTLSSTDTQYF.

In its sample, this clone was seen once. The rearrangement uses TRBV28 and TRBJ2-1, with TRBD2 matching over 7 bases. CDR3 size: 15 residues. CDR1 and CDR2 from the germline V gene are MDHEN and SYDVKM. V shed 5 bases, J shed 1 base, and the junction held 5 bases outside the gene matches. The CDR3, as DNA: TGTGCCAGCAGTCCAGCGGGAAGGTCCTACAATGAGCAGTTCTTC. Amino acids: CASSPAGRSYNEQFF.

The CDR3 DNA follows: TGTGCCAGCTCACCACCCGGGGGAATGAGCAATCAGCCCCAGCATTTT. Translating it yields CASSPPGGMSNQPQHF. V gene TRBV18 combines with J gene TRBJ1-5; maybe TRBD1 (5 bases). V was clipped by 0 bases and J by 1 base, with 10 bases between them. Germline CDR1 reads KGHSH; CDR2 reads LQKENI. This CDR3 has 16 amino acids.

This sequence joins TRBV4-1 and TRBJ2-2; 11 positions match TRBD2. Per germline, CDR1 MGHRA and CDR2 YSYEKL. After removal of 4 bases from V and 6 bases from J, the junction contained 13 bases not matched to a gene. CDR3 length equals 18 residues. CDR3 nucleotide sequence: TGCGCCAGCAGCCTACTCCCTCGACTAGCGGGAAGTTCCGGGGAGCTGTTTTTT. Translation gives CASSLLPRLAGSSGELFF.

V usage is TRBV11-3 and J usage is TRBJ2-4; tentatively, D is TRBD2 (7 bases). V shed 3 bases and J shed 5 bases, with 14 bases lying between them. Germline CDR1 reads SGHNT; CDR2 reads YENEEA. CDR3 length: 15 amino acids. The CDR3 nucleotides read TGTGCCAGCAGCTTGGGGGAGGGGGTCGAAAACATTCAGTACTTC. Translating gives CASSLGEGVENIQYF.

The CDR3 DNA is TGTGCCAGCAGCGTAGGGTCGGGAGGGCAGTATTTT. Amino acids: CASSVGSGGQYF. The chain recombines TRBV9 with TRBJ2-3, with 7 bases lining up with TRBD2. The CDR3 sequence is 12 residues long. J gave up 11 bases and V 0 bases, and 3 bases lay outside the gene matches. Germline CDR1 reads SGDLS; CDR2 reads YYNGEE.

The chain employs TRBV6-5 and TRBJ1-4; 8 nucleotides line up with TRBD1. Losses at the gene ends were 5 bases for V and 6 bases for J; bases not matched to a gene: 5. In germline, CDR1 is MNHEY, CDR2 SVGAGI. The CDR3 runs to 14 residues. The CDR3 region is CASSHNRGDEKLFF. The CDR3 DNA reads as TGTGCCAGCAGTCATAACAGGGGGGATGAAAAACTGTTTTTT.

The chain carries TRBV13 and TRBJ1-5, with unresolved D. CDR1 PRHDT and CDR2 FYEKMQ come from the germline V gene (reference sequence). V dropped 0 bases and J dropped 7 bases, with 10 bases sitting between them. The CDR3 consists of 14 residues. CDR3 DNA: TGTGCCAGCAGCTTAGGCCGTGGGATGCAGCCCCAGCATTTT. Translated, it gives CASSLGRGMQPQHF.

The chain couples TRBV9 to TRBJ1-2, with D maybe TRBD1 (6 bases). This CDR3 spans 13 amino acids. CDR1 SGDLS and CDR2 YYNGEE come from the germline V gene. Trimming left V 0 bases short and J 6 bases short, with 9 bases between. Here the CDR3 DNA reads TGTGCCAGCAGCGTAGATGGGACACATGGCTACACCTTC. Its translation is CASSVDGTHGYTF.

The rearrangement uses TRBV28 and TRBJ2-1; D gene ambiguous. CDR1 and CDR2 from the germline V gene are MDHEN and SYDVKM. Trimming removed 7 bases from V and 9 bases from J, with 16 bases in between. The CDR3 is 13 residues long. The CDR3 here is CASTESSPAEQFF. In DNA, the CDR3 is TGTGCCAGCACCGAGTCCAGTCCGGCTGAGCAGTTCTTC.

This rearrangement joins TRBV6-1 to TRBJ2-7; no definite D call. The CDR3 is made up of 11 amino acids. Trimming left V 10 bases short and J 3 bases short, with 10 bases between. The V gene's germline CDR1 is MNHNS and CDR2 SASEGT. The CDR3 loop reads CAIRENYEQYF. CDR3 DNA: TGTGCCATCAGAGAGAACTACGAGCAGTACTTC.

This rearrangement joins TRBV2 to TRBJ1-3; no definite D call. V lost 7 bases to trimming and J lost 1 base, with 8 bases between them. The germline V gene encodes CDR1 SNHLY and CDR2 FYNNEI. The CDR3 consists of 13 residues. The CDR3 spells CASNGVSGNTIYF. In DNA, the CDR3 is TGTGCCAGCAACGGGGTTTCTGGAAACACCATATATTTT.

This chain links TRBV4-3 with TRBJ2-7; 9 bases match TRBD1. This CDR3 has 17 amino acids. With 3 bases clipped from V and 1 base from J, the junction kept 10 bases outside the gene matches. Germline CDR1 and CDR2: LGHNA and YSLEER. The DNA for the CDR3 is TGCGCCAGCAGCCACGACCCTACCGGGACAGGGTCCTACGAGCAGTACTTC. It translates to CASSHDPTGTGSYEQYF.

This chain uses TRBV4-3 with TRBJ2-7; 7 positions agree with TRBD2. Germline V gives CDR1 LGHNA, CDR2 YSLEER. The V and J ends lost 0 bases and 0 bases, in that order; junction bases with no gene match: 8. The CDR3 length is 17 residues. The CDR3 nucleotides are TGCGCCAGCAGCCAAGATTGGGAGGGGCAGATCTCCTACGAGCAGTACTTC. Its translation: CASSQDWEGQISYEQYF.

A single count supports this clone. Other nucleotide sequences in the sample specify the same CDR3. The V call is TRBV5-1, the J call TRBJ1-1; no firm D call. V was cut by 0 bases and J by 2 bases, with 8 bases left in between. Germline loops: CDR1 SGHRS, CDR2 YFSETQ. This CDR3 has 14 residues. The CDR3 DNA sequence: TGCGCCAGCAGCTTGGGACCCGGAAACACTGAAGCTTTCTTT. It encodes CASSLGPGNTEAFF.

In this sample, this clone turned up once. The chain carries TRBV7-8 and TRBJ2-1; tentatively, D is TRBD2 (5 bases). The CDR3 covers 14 residues. The germline V gene has CDR1 SGHVS and CDR2 FQNEAQ. Trimming took 2 bases from V and 3 from J, leaving 8 bases between them. The CDR3 DNA is TGTGCCAGCAGCTTAAATCGGGGCTACAATGAGCAGTTCTTC. It specifies CASSLNRGYNEQFF.

The chain uses TRBV7-2 and TRBJ1-3; no firm D call. The CDR3 is 13 amino acids. Between the trimmed V and J ends, which lost 5 bases and 2 bases, there was a span of 7 bases. CDR1 and CDR2 (germline): SGHTA, FQGNSA. This chain's CDR3 is CASSLKPGNTIYF. DNA of the CDR3: TGTGCCAGCAGCCTTAAACCTGGAAACACCATATATTTT.

This clone has more than one count but fewer than ten. The chain couples TRBV7-3 to TRBJ2-2; D ambiguous. The CDR3 has 13 amino acids. Trimming took off 3 bases at V and 2 bases at J, with 4 bases between the two ends. Germline V CDR1 and CDR2: SGHTA, FQGTGA. CDR3: CASSLDNTGELFF. The DNA for the CDR3 is TGTGCCAGCAGCTTGGATAACACCGGGGAGCTGTTTTTT.

This clone was found once. The chain uses TRBV5-1 and TRBJ2-7; D is undetermined. This CDR3 is 14 amino acids long. V lost 0 bases and J lost 4, with 11 bases in between. Germline CDR1 reads SGHRS; CDR2 reads YFSETQ. CDR3 protein: CASSLAVLGYEQYF. CDR3 DNA: TGCGCCAGCAGCTTGGCGGTTTTGGGATACGAGCAGTACTTC.

The chain couples TRBV10-3 to TRBJ2-1, with D possibly being TRBD2 (5 bases). The CDR3 has 13 residues. Per germline, CDR1 ENHRY and CDR2 SYGVKD. V lost 0 bases to trimming and J lost 7 bases, with 7 bases between them. CDR3 residues: CAISESGSNEQFF. The CDR3 DNA follows: TGTGCCATCAGTGAGTCAGGGAGTAATGAGCAGTTCTTC.

The chain couples TRBV6-6 to TRBJ1-5; D gene unclear. Germline V CDR1 and CDR2: MNHNY, SVGAGI (reference sequence). The CDR3 is made up of 14 amino acids. V shed 0 bases and J shed 1 base, with 4 bases lying between them. This CDR3 reads CASSYSGSNQPQHF. The CDR3 region has the DNA TGTGCCAGCAGTTACTCGGGAAGCAATCAGCCCCAGCATTTT.

V usage is TRBV10-1 and J usage is TRBJ2-4; 7 nucleotides match TRBD1. CDR1 is WNHNN and CDR2 is SYGVQD in the germline V gene (reference sequence). J lost 8 bases, V lost 5 bases, and 9 bases had no gene match. This CDR3 spans 14 amino acids. CDR3 DNA: TGCGCCAGCAGTACACAGACAGGGCGGGACATTCAGTACTTC. It codes for CASSTQTGRDIQYF.

The chain uses TRBV5-4 and TRBJ2-1, with 11 bases matching TRBD2. V trimming: 3 bases; J trimming: 0 bases; junction bases outside the gene matches: 2. Germline V gene sequence: CDR1 SGHNT, CDR2 YYREEE (reference sequence). The CDR3 totals 16 residues. In DNA form, the CDR3 reads TGTGCCAGCAGCTCGGGACTAGCGGCCTCCTACAATGAGCAGTTCTTC. This gives the protein CASSSGLAASYNEQFF.

The chain uses TRBV6-1 and TRBJ2-5; possible D gene TRBD1, 5 bases. Germline loops: CDR1 MNHNS, CDR2 SASEGT. V lost 4 bases and J 3 bases, leaving 6 bases between the germline ends. The CDR3 covers 12 residues. CDR3 protein: CASSVTEETQYF. CDR3 nucleotides: TGTGCCAGCAGTGTGACAGAAGAGACCCAGTACTTC.

The V and J genes are TRBV6-6 and TRBJ2-2; unclear D gene. The CDR3 is 13 amino acids. CDR1 is MNHNY and CDR2 is SVGAGI in the germline V gene (reference sequence). Deletions cut 6 bases from V and 0 bases from J, with 5 bases between. DNA of the CDR3: TGTGCCAGCAGAGGGTCGAACACCGGGGAGCTGTTTTTT. Protein: CASRGSNTGELFF.